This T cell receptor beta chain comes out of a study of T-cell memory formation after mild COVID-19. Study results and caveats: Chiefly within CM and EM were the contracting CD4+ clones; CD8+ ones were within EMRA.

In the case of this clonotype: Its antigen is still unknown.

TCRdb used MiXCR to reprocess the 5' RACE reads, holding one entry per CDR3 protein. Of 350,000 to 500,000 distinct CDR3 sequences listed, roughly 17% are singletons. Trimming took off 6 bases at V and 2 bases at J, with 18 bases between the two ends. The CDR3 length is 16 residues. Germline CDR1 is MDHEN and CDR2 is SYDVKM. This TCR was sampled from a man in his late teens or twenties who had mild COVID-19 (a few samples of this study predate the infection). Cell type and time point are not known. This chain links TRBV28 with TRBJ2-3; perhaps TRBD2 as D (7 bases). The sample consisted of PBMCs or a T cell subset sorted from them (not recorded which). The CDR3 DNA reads TGTGCCAGCAGCACACCGGCGGGGGCCTTCACAGATACGCAGTATTTT. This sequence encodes CASSTPAGAFTDTQYF. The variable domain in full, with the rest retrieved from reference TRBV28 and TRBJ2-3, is DVKVTQSSRYLVKRTGEKVFLECVQDMDHENMFWYRQDPGLGLRLIYFSYDVKMKEKGDIPEGYSVSREKKERFSLILESASTNQTSMYLCASSTPAGAFTDTQYFGPGTRLTVL.